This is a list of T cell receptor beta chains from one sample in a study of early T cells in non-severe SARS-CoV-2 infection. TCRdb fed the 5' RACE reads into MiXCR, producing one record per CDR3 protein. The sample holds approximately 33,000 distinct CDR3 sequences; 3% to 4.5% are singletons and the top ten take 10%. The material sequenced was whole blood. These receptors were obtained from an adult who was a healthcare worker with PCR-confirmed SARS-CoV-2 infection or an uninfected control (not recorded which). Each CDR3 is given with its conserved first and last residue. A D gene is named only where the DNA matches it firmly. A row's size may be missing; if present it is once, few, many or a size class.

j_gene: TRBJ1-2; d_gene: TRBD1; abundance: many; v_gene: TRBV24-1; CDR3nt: TGTGCCACCCAAGGGACAGACGTCTATGGCTACACCTTC; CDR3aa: CATQGTDVYGYTF
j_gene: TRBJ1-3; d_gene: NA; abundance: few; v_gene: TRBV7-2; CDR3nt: TGTGCCAGCAGCATCGGATCCCAGAGGGGAAACACCATATATTTT; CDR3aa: CASSIGSQRGNTIYF
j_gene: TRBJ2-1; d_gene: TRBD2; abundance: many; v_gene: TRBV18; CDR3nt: TGTGCCAGCTCACTATCTAGCGGGAGACCCTACAATGAGCAGTTCTTC; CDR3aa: CASSLSSGRPYNEQFF
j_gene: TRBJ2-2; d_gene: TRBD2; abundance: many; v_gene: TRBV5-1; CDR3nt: TGCGCCAGCAGCGGACTAGCGGGAGGGCTCGGCGGGGAGCTGTTTTTT; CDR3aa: CASSGLAGGLGGELFF
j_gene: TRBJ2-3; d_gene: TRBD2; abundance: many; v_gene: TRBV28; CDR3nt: TGTGCCAGCAGCACTAGCGGCCCTAGCACAGATACGCAGTATTTT; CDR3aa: CASSTSGPSTDTQYF
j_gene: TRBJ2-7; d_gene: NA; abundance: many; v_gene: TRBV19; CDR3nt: TGTGCCAGTAGTATAGGGACCGGACAGAGATCCTACGAGCAGTACTTC; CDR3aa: CASSIGTGQRSYEQYF
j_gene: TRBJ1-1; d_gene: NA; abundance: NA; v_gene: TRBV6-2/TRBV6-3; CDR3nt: TGTGCCAGCAGTTACTCCTCCGTGGCTGAAGCTTTCTTT; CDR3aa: CASSYSSVAEAFF
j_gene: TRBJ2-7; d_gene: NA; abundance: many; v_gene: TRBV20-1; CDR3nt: TGCAGTGCTAGGACAGGTTCAAGCTCCTACGAGCAGTACTTC; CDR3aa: CSARTGSSSYEQYF
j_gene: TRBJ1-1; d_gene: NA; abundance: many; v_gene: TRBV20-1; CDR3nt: TGCAGTGCAACCCAGGGGCGAACTGAAGCTTTCTTT; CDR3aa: CSATQGRTEAFF
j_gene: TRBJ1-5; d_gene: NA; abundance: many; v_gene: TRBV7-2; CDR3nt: TGTGCCAGCAGCTCCCAGGGGTTTCAGCCCCAGCATTTT; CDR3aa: CASSSQGFQPQHF
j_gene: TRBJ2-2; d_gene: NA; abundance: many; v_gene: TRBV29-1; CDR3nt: TGCAGCGTTGACAGGGGAACGAACACCGGGGAGCTGTTTTTT; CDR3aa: CSVDRGTNTGELFF
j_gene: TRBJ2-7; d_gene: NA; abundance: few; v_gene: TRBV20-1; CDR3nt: TGCAGTGCTAGACCCGGGACCAGCTACGAGCAGTACTTC; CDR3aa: CSARPGTSYEQYF
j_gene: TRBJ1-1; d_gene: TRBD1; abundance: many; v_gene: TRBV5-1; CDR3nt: TGCGCCAGCAGCAAGGGGGACAGGTTGAACACTGAAGCTTTCTTT; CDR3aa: CASSKGDRLNTEAFF
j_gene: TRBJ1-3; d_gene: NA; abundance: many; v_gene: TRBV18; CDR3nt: TGTGCCAGCTCACCACCGGGGCAGCGAAACACCATATATTTT; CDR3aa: CASSPPGQRNTIYF
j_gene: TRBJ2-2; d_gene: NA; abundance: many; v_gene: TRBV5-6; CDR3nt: TGTGCCAGCAGCTTGTTCTCAAGCGGCGGGGTCCATAACACCGGGGAGCTGTTTTTT; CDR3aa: CASSLFSSGGVHNTGELFF
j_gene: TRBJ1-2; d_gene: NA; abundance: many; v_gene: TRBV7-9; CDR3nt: TGTGCCAGCAGCTCGGACAGTTCATATGGCTACACCTTC; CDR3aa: CASSSDSSYGYTF
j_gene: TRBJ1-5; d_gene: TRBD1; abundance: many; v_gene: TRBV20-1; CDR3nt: TGCAGTGCTTGGGACAGAGAGCTGAAACAGCCCCAGCATTTT; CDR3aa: CSAWDRELKQPQHF
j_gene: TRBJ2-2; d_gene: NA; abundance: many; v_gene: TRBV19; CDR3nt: TGTGCCAGTAGTATAGGAGGGACAAACACCGGGGAGCTGTTTTTT; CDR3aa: CASSIGGTNTGELFF
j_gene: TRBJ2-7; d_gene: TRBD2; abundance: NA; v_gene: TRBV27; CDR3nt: TGTGCCAGCAGTTTATCAAGGGGACTAGCGGCGACCTACGAGCAGTACTTC; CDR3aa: CASSLSRGLAATYEQYF
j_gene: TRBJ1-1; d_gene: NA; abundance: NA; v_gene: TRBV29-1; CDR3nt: TGCAGCGTTGCGATGGCTGAAGCTTTCTTT; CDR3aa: CSVAMAEAFF
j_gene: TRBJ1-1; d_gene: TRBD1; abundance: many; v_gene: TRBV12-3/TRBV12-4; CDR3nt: TGTGCCAGCAGTGCATCAAGGCAGGGGGGGAACACTGAAGCTTTCTTT; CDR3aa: CASSASRQGGNTEAFF
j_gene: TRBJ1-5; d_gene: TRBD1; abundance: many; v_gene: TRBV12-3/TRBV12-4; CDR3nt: TGTGCCAGCAGTTCTTTAGGACAGGGCGGCAATCAGCCCCAGCATTTT; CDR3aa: CASSSLGQGGNQPQHF
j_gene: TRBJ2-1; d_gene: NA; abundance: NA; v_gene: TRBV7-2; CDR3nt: TGTGCCAGCAGCTTATTAGGGGGAGGTAAATACAATGAGCAGTTCTTC; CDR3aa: CASSLLGGGKYNEQFF
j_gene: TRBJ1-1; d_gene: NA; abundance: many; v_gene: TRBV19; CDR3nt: TGTGCCAGTAGTAGGGGGATAGGGGCCACTGAAGCTTTCTTT; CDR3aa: CASSRGIGATEAFF
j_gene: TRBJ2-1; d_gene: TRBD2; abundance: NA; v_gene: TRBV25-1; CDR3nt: TGTGCCAGCAGTGAGTCAACTAGCGGGAGTAGCCCGGATGAGCAGTTCTTC; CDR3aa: CASSESTSGSSPDEQFF
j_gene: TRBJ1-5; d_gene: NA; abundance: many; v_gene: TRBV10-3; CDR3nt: TGTGCCACAGGCGGGCACCAGAATCAGCCCCAGCATTTT; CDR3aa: CATGGHQNQPQHF
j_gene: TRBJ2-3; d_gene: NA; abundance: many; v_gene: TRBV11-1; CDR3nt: TGTGCCAGCGGATTTGATACGCAGTATTTT; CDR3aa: CASGFDTQYF
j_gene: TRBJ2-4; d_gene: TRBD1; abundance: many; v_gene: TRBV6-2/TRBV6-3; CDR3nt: TGTGCCAGCCGGGACAGCAAAAACATTCAGTACTTC; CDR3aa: CASRDSKNIQYF
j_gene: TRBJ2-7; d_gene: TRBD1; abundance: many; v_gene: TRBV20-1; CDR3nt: TGCAGTGTCGGGCAGGGGGTACGCGAGCAGTACTTC; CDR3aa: CSVGQGVREQYF
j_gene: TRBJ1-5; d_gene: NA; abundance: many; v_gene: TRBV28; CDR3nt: TGTGCCAGCCGCGGGGGGCCCAGTCAGCCCCAGCATTTT; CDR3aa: CASRGGPSQPQHF
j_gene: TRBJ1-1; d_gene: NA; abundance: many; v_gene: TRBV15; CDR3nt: TGTGCCACCAGCAGAGAGGCATACAACACTGAAGCTTTCTTT; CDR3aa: CATSREAYNTEAFF
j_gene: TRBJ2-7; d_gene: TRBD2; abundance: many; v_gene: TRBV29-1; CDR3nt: TGCAGCGTTGTTTCCCTAGCGGAGGACGAGCAGTACTTC; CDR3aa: CSVVSLAEDEQYF
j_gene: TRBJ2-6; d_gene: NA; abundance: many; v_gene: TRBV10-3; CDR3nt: TGTGCCATCAGTGAGTTGGGGCCACCCTCTGGGGCCAACGTCCTGACTTTC; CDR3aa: CAISELGPPSGANVLTF
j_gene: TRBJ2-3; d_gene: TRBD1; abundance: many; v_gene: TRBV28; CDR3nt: TGTGCCAGCAGTTTGACAGGGAGAGATACGCAGTATTTT; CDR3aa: CASSLTGRDTQYF
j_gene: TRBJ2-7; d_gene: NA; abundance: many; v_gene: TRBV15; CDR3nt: TGTGCCACCAGCAGAGAGCCGACAGTAAGACTATACGAGCAGTACTTC; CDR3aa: CATSREPTVRLYEQYF
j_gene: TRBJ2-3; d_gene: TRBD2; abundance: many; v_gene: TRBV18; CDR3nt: TGTGCCAGCTCACCGGCTTTAATTGAGTTACTAGCGGGAGCGGCGGATACGCAGTATTTT; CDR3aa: CASSPALIELLAGAADTQYF
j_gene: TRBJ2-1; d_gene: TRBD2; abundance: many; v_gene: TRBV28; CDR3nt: TGTGCCAGCAGTTTACCCACGACTAGCGGGGGGAGCTCCTACAATGAGCAGTTCTTC; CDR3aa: CASSLPTTSGGSSYNEQFF
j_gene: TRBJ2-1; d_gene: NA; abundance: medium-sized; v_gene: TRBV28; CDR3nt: TGTGCCAGCAGCCCCGGATACAATGAGCAGTTCTTC; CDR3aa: CASSPGYNEQFF
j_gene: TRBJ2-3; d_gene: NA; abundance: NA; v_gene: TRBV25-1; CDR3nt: TGTGCCAGCAGTGAGGCGGATACGCAGTATTTT; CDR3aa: CASSEADTQYF
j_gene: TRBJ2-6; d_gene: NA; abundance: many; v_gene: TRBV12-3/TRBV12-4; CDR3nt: TGTGCCAGCAGATTACAGGGAGCACGGGCCAACGTCCTGACTTTC; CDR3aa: CASRLQGARANVLTF
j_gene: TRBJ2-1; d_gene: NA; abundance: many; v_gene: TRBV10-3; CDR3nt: TGTGCCATCAACCCCGAGCGCTCCTACAATGAGCAGTTCTTC; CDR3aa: CAINPERSYNEQFF
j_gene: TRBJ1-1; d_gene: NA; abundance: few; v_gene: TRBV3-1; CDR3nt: TGTGCCAGCAGCCTCGGGACCCGGGTGAACACTGAAGCTTTCTTT; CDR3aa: CASSLGTRVNTEAFF
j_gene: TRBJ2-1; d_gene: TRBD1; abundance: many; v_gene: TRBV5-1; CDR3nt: TGCGCCAGCAGCTTGGGACAGGGTCGTCATGTGAATGAGCAGTTCTTC; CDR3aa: CASSLGQGRHVNEQFF
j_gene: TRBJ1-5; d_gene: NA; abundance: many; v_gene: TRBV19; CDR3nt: TGTGCCAGTAGTATCCTAACAGCTAATCAGCCCCAGCATTTT; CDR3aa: CASSILTANQPQHF
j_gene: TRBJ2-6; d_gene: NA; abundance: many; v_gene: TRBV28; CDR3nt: TGTGCCAGCAGTTTTCAGGCCAACGTCCTGACTTTC; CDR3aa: CASSFQANVLTF
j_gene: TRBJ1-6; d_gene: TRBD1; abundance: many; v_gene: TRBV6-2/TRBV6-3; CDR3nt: TGTGCCAGCAGTTCCTTCGGACAGGGCAATTCACCCCTCCACTTT; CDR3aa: CASSSFGQGNSPLHF
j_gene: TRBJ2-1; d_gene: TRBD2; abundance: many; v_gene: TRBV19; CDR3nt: TGTGCCAGTAGTATCCGCCTAGCGGGAGGGTACAATGAGCAGTTCTTC; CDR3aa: CASSIRLAGGYNEQFF
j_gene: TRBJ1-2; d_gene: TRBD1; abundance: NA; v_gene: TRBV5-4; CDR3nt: TGTGCCAGCAGCTGGGGGGACAGGCAGAGTGATGGCTACACCTTC; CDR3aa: CASSWGDRQSDGYTF
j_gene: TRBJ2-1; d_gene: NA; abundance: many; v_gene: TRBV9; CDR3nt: TGTGCCAGCAGCGTTGTGGGGGGAACCTACAATGAGCAGTTCTTC; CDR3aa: CASSVVGGTYNEQFF
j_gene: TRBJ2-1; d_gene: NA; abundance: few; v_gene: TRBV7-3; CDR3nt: TGTGCCAGCAGCTTATTACAGTCGAGCTCCTACAATGAGCAGTTCTTC; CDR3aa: CASSLLQSSSYNEQFF
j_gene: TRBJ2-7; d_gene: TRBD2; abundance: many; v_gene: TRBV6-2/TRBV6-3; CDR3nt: TGTGCCAGCAGTTACGATCGCGGGAGAGGATACGAGCAGTACTTC; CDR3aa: CASSYDRGRGYEQYF
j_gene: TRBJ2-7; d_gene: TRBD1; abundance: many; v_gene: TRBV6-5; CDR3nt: TGTGCCAGCAAAGTTTTTGGGACAGGGGGCTACGAGCAGTACTTC; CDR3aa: CASKVFGTGGYEQYF
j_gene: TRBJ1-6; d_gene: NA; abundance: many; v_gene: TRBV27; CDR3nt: TGTGCCAGCAGTCCCCACCAAAGTTCACCCCTCCACTTT; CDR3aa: CASSPHQSSPLHF
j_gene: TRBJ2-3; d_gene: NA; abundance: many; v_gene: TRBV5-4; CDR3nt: TGTGCCAGCAGCGTTGACAGTCAGACGCAGTATTTT; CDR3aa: CASSVDSQTQYF
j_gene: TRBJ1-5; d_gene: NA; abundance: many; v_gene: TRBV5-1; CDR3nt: TGCGCCAGCAGCTTGGACGCCGGGAATCAGCCCCAGCATTTT; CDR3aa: CASSLDAGNQPQHF
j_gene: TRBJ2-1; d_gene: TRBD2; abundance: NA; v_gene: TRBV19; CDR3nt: TGTGCCAGTAGGAGCGCGGCTAGCGGGGACAATGAGCAGTTCTTC; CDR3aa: CASRSAASGDNEQFF
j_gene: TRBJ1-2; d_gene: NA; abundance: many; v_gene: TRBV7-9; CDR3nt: TGTGCCAGCAGCTTCACACCCGGCTACACCTTC; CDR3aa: CASSFTPGYTF
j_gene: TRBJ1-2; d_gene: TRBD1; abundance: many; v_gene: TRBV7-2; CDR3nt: TGTGCCAGCAGCCCGAGCACGGCAGGGGGGGGCTATGGCTACACCTTC; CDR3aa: CASSPSTAGGGYGYTF
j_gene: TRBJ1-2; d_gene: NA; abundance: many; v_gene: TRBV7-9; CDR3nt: TGTGCCAGCAGCTCGACAGCATATGGCTACACCTTC; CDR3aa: CASSSTAYGYTF